Presented here are 19 T cell receptor beta chains from one specimen sequenced in a study of identical twins (dated by TCRdb to the mid-2010s). Libraries were constructed by 5' RACE. The reads were generated on an Illumina HiSeq 2000. Using fastp trimming at Q25 and MiXCR clonotype assembly, TCRdb reanalyzed the public sequencing data and kept in-frame beta chains. Rows are combined by CDR3 protein, so each entry shows the most common genes and DNA. This sample has fewer than 250,000 distinct CDR3 sequences in its table, and less than 20% of those were observed once. The ten largest clonotypes hold 40% of the sample. Another study also made use of these data, one on T cells expressing NK-cell markers.

The material sequenced was CD8+ T cells sorted from blood. All receptors come from a young woman in good health.

There are a few counts of this clonotype. The chain combines TRBV7-8 with TRBJ1-1; D remains ambiguous. The CDR3 spans 15 residues. Germline-derived CDR1 and CDR2 are SGHVS and FQNEAQ. Trimming left V 0 bases short and J 1 base short, with 9 bases between. The CDR3 loop reads CASSLAYIANTEAFF. As DNA, the CDR3 is TGTGCCAGCAGCTTAGCCTACATCGCGAACACTGAAGCTTTCTTT.

Only a few counts were recorded for this clonotype. V usage is TRBV9 and J usage is TRBJ2-7, with TRBD1 matching 9 bases. Unmatched junction bases numbered 10, after V lost 4 bases and J lost 11 bases. The CDR3 extends over 13 amino acids. CDR1 is SGDLS, CDR2 YYNGEE, per germline. The CDR3 is CASSPGQGPPKYF. For the CDR3, the DNA is TGTGCCAGCAGCCCCGGACAGGGGCCCCCCAAGTACTTC.

CDR3 loop: CASSPHGLTVGETQYF. The CDR3 DNA is TGTGCCAGCTCACCTCACGGGCTGACGGTCGGGGAGACCCAGTACTTC. This sequence joins TRBV18 and TRBJ2-5; no clear D gene. The CDR3 is 16 amino acids. Germline CDR1 is KGHSH and CDR2 is LQKENI. The V end was cut by 3 bases, the J end by 5 bases, with 19 bases between. Looking up the rest from reference TRBV18 and TRBJ2-5 gives the full variable domain: NAGVMQNPRHLVRRRGQEARLRCSPMKGHSHVYWYRQLPEEGLKFMVYLQKENIIDESGMPKERFSAEFPKEGPSILRIQQVVRGDSAAYFCASSPHGLTVGETQYFGPGTRLLVL.

This clonotype has only a few counts. The chain couples TRBV10-3 to TRBJ2-7; 7 nucleotides match TRBD1. Germline CDR1 and CDR2: ENHRY and SYGVKD. This CDR3 has 12 amino acids. Trimming cost V 10 bases and J 5 bases; bases outside gene matches: 8. CDR3 loop: CATSTGTNEQYF. In DNA, the CDR3 is TGTGCCACCTCGACAGGGACCAACGAGCAGTACTTC.

This clonotype was detected only a few times. The chain joins TRBV25-1 to TRBJ1-1, with D tentatively TRBD1 (5 bases). Per the germline V gene, CDR1 is MGHDK and CDR2 is SYGVNS. This CDR3 contains 14 residues. V shed 4 bases and J shed 5 bases, with 14 bases lying between them. CDR3 DNA sequence: TGTGCCAGCAGTGTCGACTTTGGGGCGACTGAAGCTTTCTTT. As protein: CASSVDFGATEAFF. Filled out from reference TRBV25-1 and TRBJ1-1, the complete variable domain reads EADIYQTPRYLVIGTGKKITLECSQTMGHDKMYWYQQDPGMELHLIHYSYGVNSTEKGDLSSESTVSRIRTEHFPLTLESARPSHTSQYLCASSVDFGATEAFFGQGTRLTVV.

This clonotype has only a few counts. This chain connects TRBV4-3 to TRBJ2-7; TRBD1 is a possible D gene (5 bases). The CDR3 runs 18 residues. Trimming cost V 0 bases and J 3 bases, with 21 bases left between them. Per germline, CDR1 LGHNA and CDR2 YSLEER. The DNA of the CDR3 is TGCGCCAGCAGCCAAGACCTCCACAGGCCAGGGTTGAGCTACGAGCAGTACTTC. Translated: CASSQDLHRPGLSYEQYF.

This clonotype was picked up a small number of times. This chain's CDR3 is CASSVGARGTDTQYF. CDR3 nucleotide sequence: TGTGCCAGCAGCGTCGGGGCCAGAGGCACAGATACGCAGTATTTT. The chain joins TRBV7-6 to TRBJ2-3, with D possibly being TRBD1 or TRBD2 (5 bases each). Germline CDR1 SGHVS, CDR2 FNYEAQ. The CDR3 is 15 amino acids. V was clipped by 5 bases and J by 1 base, with 13 bases between them. Together with reference TRBV7-6 and TRBJ2-3, the CDR3 gives the full variable domain: GAGVSQSPRYKVTKRGQDVALRCDPISGHVSLYWYRQALGQGPEFLTYFNYEAQQDKSGLPNDRFSAERPEGSISTLTIQRTEQRDSAMYRCASSVGARGTDTQYFGPGTRLTVL.

This clonotype was detected many times. The gene calls are TRBV9 and TRBJ2-7, with TRBD2 as a possible D gene (6 bases). This CDR3 has 13 amino acids. CDR1 is SGDLS and CDR2 is YYNGEE in the germline V gene. Trimming left V 3 bases short and J 6 bases short, with 13 bases between. The CDR3 nucleotides read TGTGCCAGCAGCGCCTCTTCGGGACTCGAGCAGTACTTC. Its translation: CASSASSGLEQYF.

V and J are TRBV18 and TRBJ2-1; 11 positions match TRBD2. The germline CDR1 and CDR2 sequences are KGHSH and LQKENI. This CDR3 has 16 residues. J gave up 6 bases and V 2 bases, and 6 bases lay outside the gene matches. In DNA form, the CDR3 reads TGTGCCAGCTCACCAGATTTAGCGGGAGGGCCCAATGAGCAGTTCTTC. Its translation is CASSPDLAGGPNEQFF.

This clonotype turned up a few times. V and J are TRBV9 and TRBJ2-7, with 11 positions matching TRBD2. V trimming: 2 bases; J trimming: 5 bases; junction bases outside the gene matches: 3. There are 14 residues in the CDR3. From germline, CDR1 is SGDLS and CDR2 YYNGEE. The CDR3 sequence is CASSVTSGSHEQYF. The CDR3 DNA sequence: TGTGCCAGCAGCGTTACTAGCGGGAGCCACGAGCAGTACTTC.

This clonotype turned up a few times. The V gene is TRBV29-1, the J gene TRBJ2-7, with 8 bases aligning to TRBD2. The CDR3 is 11 amino acids. Germline V gene lookup returns CDR1 SQVTM and CDR2 ANQGSEA. V dropped 7 bases and J dropped 9; count of bases not matched to a gene: 8. CDR3 DNA: TGCAGCGGTACCGGGAGGGGGGTGCAGTACTTC. It is translated as CSGTGRGVQYF.

This clonotype came up a few times. This rearrangement joins TRBV6-7 to TRBJ1-2; 7 nucleotides line up with TRBD1. TRBV6-7 is labeled an ORF, and its function is uncertain. CDR3 length equals 14 residues. The V gene end was trimmed by 8 bases and the J gene end by 5 bases; junction bases not matched to a gene: 11. The CDR3 is CASLEGAAEYGYTF. The CDR3 nucleotides are TGTGCCAGCTTAGAGGGGGCCGCGGAATATGGCTACACCTTC.

This clonotype occurred a few times. V usage is TRBV2 and J usage is TRBJ2-2; 7 bases map to TRBD1. CDR3 length equals 17 residues. V trimming: 2 bases; J trimming: 5 bases; junction bases outside the gene matches: 11. In germline, CDR1 is SNHLY, CDR2 FYNNEI. The CDR3 sequence: CASSEIPRQGWTGELFF. CDR3 in DNA: TGTGCCAGCAGTGAAATCCCCAGACAGGGTTGGACCGGGGAGCTGTTTTTT.

The CDR3 is CASGFRENTEAFF. The CDR3 DNA is TGTGCTAGTGGTTTTAGGGAGAACACTGAAGCTTTCTTT. The rearrangement joins TRBV12-5 to TRBJ1-1; D uncertain. CDR3 length equals 13 residues. Trimming left V 3 bases short and J 1 base short, with 6 bases between. Germline CDR1 LGHNT, CDR2 FRNRAP.

In its sample, this clonotype was seen a few times. The V gene is TRBV7-9, the J gene TRBJ2-1; tentatively, D is TRBD2 (5 bases). V lost 6 bases and J lost 8, with 23 bases in between. Germline CDR1 SEHNR, CDR2 FQNEAQ (reference sequence). The CDR3 is 16 amino acids. CDR3 nucleotides: TGTGCCAGCAGAGTAACGGGCCCAGCGGTGTACGATGAGCAGTTCTTC. This gives the protein CASRVTGPAVYDEQFF.

The rearrangement links TRBV7-9 to TRBJ1-1; 8 nucleotides agree with TRBD1. This CDR3 contains 15 residues. Germline V gives CDR1 SEHNR, CDR2 FQNEAQ (reference sequence). Losses at the gene ends were 3 bases for V and 4 bases for J; bases not matched to a gene: 7. CDR3 residues: CASSFPQGAATEAFF. Here the CDR3 DNA reads TGTGCCAGCAGCTTTCCGCAGGGGGCGGCCACTGAAGCTTTCTTT.

The chain uses TRBV29-1 and TRBJ1-1; D is unclear. Germline V gene data show CDR1 as SQVTM and CDR2 as ANQGSEA. The CDR3 runs 12 residues. V lost 4 bases to trimming and J lost 2 bases, with 8 bases between them. The CDR3 coding sequence is TGCAGCGTTGTCGCCCTTAACACTGAAGCTTTCTTT. Its protein product is CSVVALNTEAFF. Based on the CDR3 plus reference TRBV29-1 and TRBJ1-1, the full variable domain is SAVISQKPSRDICQRGTSLTIQCQVDSQVTMMFWYRQQPGQSLTLIATANQGSEATYESGFVIDKFPISRPNLTFSTLTVSNMSPEDSSIYLCSVVALNTEAFFGQGTRLTVV.

This clonotype was seen a handful of times. This chain connects TRBV14 to TRBJ1-4; the D gene is possibly TRBD1 (5 bases). CDR1 SGHDN and CDR2 FVKESK come from the germline V gene. The CDR3 length is 14 residues. Trimming took off 4 bases at V and 8 bases at J, with 14 bases between the two ends. The CDR3 reads CASSPPGWQEKLFF. The CDR3 nucleotides are TGTGCCAGCAGCCCCCCAGGGTGGCAGGAAAAACTGTTTTTT.

This clonotype was picked up a small number of times. This chain links TRBV4-3 with TRBJ2-1; D is unclear. CDR1 and CDR2 (germline): LGHNA, YSLEER. This CDR3 has 14 residues. V lost 0 bases and J lost 7, with 10 bases in between. The CDR3 region is CASSQDSTGNEQFF. The CDR3 DNA reads as TGCGCCAGCAGCCAAGATTCAACTGGGAATGAGCAGTTCTTC.